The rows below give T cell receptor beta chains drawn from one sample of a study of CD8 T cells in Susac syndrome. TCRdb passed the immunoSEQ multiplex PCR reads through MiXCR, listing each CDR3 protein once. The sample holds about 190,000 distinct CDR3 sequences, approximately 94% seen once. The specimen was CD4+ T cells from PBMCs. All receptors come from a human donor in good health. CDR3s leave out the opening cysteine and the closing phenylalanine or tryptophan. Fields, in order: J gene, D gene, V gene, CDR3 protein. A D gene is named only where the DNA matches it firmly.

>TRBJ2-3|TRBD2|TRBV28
ASSPPASRGAADTQY
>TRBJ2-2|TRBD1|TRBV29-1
SVGGQGYTGELF
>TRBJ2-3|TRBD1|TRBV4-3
ASSQVLGQGTDTQY
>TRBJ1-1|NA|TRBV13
ASSMTGLGNTEAF
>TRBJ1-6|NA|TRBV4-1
ASSQVPGTDNSPLH
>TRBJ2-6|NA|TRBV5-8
ASSLEGAGANVLT
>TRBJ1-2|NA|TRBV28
ASSPGVGYT
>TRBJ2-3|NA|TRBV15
ATSRGRDTQY
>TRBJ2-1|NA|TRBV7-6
ASSLTGDEQF
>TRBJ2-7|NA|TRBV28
ASSLSGLKAYEQY
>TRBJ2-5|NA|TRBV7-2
ASSSTPSLRSPQETQY
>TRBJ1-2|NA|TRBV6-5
ASGSRAAGAGYT
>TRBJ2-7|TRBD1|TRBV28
ASRTPGTGSHEQY
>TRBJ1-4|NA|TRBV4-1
ASSQEAGIIGEKLF
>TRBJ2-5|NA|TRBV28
ASSLRTAQRVAQY
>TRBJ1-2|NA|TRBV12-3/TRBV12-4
ASSLPSQGSYGYT
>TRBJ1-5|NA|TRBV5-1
ASSLAGISSNQPQH
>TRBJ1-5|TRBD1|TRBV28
ASSLGPRQGLRPQH
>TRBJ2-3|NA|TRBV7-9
ASSPYGLQSGDTQY
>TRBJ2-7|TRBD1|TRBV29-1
SARDRVYEQY
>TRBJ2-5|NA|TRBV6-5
ASSYSPSQETQY
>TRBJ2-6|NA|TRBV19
ASSISPHSGANVLT
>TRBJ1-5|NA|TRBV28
ASSSLGYQPQH
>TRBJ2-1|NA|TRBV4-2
ASSPRGFSYNEQF
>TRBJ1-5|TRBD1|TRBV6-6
ASSDRVSQPQH
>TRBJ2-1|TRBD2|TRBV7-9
ASSSDHSGNEQF
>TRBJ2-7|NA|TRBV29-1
SVAKSGSSYEQY
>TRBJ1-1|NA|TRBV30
AWSERKNTEAF
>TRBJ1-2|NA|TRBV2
ASHYRASANYGYT
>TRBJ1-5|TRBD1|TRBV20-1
SARGTVNQPQH
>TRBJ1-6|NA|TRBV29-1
SVKGEGGSPLH
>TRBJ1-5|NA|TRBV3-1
ASSPTSGGGNQPQH
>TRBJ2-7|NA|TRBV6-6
ASSYSAGTYEQY
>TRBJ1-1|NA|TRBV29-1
SAESGGNEVF
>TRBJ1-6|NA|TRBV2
AAGRDISISPLH
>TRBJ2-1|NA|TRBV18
ASSPTGSAYNEQF
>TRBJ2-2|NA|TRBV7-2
ASSRDIAQGELF
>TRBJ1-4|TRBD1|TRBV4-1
ASSQGYRGGEKLF
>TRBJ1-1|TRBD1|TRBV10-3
AIRRGTENTEAF
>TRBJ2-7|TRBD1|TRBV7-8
ASSRVVTGSYEQY
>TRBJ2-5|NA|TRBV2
ASNKREAGETQY
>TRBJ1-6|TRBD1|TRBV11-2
ASGFWTGNSPLH
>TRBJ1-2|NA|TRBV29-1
SVLRVSAGYT
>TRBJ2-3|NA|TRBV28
ASSDTRSGTDTQY
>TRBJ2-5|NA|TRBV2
ASSASWQETQY
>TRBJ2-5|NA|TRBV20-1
SAWGAQETQY
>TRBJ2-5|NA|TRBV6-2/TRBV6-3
ASSYGDKPRQETQY
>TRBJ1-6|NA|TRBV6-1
ASWENSPLH
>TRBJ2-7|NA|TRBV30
AWQAGPYEQY
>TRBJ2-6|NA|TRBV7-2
ASSLGFGANVLT